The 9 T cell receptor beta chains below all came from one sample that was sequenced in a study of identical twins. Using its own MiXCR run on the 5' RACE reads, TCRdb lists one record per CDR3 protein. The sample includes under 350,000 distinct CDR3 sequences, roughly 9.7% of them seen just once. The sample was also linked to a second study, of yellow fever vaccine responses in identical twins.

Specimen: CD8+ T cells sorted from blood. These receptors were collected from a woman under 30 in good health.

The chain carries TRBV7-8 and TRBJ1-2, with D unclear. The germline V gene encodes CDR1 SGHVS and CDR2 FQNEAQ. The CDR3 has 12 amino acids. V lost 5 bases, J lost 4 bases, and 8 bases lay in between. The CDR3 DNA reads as TGTGCCAGCAGCCCGTTATCCTATGGCTACACCTTC. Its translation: CASSPLSYGYTF.

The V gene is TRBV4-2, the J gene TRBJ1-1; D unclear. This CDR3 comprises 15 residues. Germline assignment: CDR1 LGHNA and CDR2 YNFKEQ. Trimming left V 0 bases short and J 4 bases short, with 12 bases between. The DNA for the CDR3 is TGTGCCAGCAGCCAAGATCTTCCGGGGAGCACTGAAGCTTTCTTT. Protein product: CASSQDLPGSTEAFF.

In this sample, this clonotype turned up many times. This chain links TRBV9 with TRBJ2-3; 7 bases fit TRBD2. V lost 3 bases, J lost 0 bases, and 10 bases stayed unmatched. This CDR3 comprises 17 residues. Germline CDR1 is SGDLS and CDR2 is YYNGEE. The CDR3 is CASSAHTSATSTDTQYF. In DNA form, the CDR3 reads TGTGCCAGCAGCGCCCATACTAGCGCCACTAGCACAGATACGCAGTATTTT.

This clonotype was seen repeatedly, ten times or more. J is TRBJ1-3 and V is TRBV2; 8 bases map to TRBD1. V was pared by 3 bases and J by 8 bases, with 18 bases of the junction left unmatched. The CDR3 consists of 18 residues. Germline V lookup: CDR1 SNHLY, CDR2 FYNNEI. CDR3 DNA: TGTGCCAGCAGTGATTATAACCTTGGACAGGGTATCACGGACACCATATATTTT. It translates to CASSDYNLGQGITDTIYF.

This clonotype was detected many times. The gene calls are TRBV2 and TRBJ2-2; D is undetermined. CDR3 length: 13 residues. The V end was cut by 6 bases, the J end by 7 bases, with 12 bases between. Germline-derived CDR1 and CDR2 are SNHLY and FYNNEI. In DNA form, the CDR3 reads TGTGCCAGCAGACCTACCCCGGGCGGGGAGCTGTTTTTT. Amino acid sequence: CASRPTPGGELFF. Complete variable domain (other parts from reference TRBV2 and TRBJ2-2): EPEVTQTPSHQVTQMGQEVILRCVPISNHLYFYWYRQILGQKVEFLVSFYNNEISEKSEIFDDQFSVERPDGSNFTLKIRSTKLEDSAMYFCASRPTPGGELFFGEGSRLTVL.

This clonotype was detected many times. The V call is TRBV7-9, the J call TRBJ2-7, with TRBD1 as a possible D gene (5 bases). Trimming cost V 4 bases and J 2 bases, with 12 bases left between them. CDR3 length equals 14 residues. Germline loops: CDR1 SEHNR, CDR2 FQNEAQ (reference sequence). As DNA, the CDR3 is TGTGCCAGCAGCTCGCGACAGATTACCTACGAGCAGTACTTC. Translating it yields CASSSRQITYEQYF.

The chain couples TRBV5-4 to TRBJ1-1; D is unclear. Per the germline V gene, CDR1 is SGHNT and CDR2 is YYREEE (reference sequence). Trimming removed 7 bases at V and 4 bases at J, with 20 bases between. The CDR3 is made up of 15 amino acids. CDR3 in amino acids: CASAETAGVGTEAFF. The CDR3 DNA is TGTGCCAGCGCCGAAACGGCTGGCGTTGGCACTGAAGCTTTCTTT.

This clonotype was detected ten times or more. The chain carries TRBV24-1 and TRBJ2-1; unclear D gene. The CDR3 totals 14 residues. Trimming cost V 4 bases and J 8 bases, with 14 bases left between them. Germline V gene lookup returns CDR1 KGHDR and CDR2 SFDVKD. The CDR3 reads CATSDPSTPDEQFF. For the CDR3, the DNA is TGTGCCACCAGTGACCCCTCAACGCCCGATGAGCAGTTCTTC.

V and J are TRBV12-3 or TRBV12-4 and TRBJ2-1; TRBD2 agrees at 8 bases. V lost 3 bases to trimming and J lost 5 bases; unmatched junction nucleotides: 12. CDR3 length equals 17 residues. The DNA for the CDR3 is TGTGCCAGCAGTTTGACTCGGGGGGGGCCGATGAACAATGAGCAGTTCTTC. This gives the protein CASSLTRGGPMNNEQFF.